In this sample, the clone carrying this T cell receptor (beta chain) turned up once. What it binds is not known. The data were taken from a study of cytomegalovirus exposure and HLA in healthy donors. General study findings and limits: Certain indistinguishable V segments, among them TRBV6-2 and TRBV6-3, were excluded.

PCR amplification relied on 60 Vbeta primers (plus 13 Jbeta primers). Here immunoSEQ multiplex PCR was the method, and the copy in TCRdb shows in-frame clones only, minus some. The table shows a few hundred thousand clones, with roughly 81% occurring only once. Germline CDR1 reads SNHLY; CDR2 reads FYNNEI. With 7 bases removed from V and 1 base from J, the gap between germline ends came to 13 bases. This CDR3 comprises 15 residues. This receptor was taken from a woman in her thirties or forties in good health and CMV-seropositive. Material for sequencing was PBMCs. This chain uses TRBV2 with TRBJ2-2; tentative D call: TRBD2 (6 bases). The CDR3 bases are TGTGCCAGCACTCCCCGGGGAGGGAACACCGGGGAGCTGTTTTTT. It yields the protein CASTPRGGNTGELFF. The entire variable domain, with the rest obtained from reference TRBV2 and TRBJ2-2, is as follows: EPEVTQTPSHQVTQMGQEVILRCVPISNHLYFYWYRQILGQKVEFLVSFYNNEISEKSEIFDDQFSVERPDGSNFTLKIRSTKLEDSAMYFCASTPRGGNTGELFFGEGSRLTVL.